These T cell receptor beta chains were read from a single sample in a study of vaccination and CD4 T cells after COVID-19. MiXCR, applied by TCRdb to the PCR reads, yields one record per CDR3 protein. The repertoire consists of several thousand distinct CDR3 sequences, with approximately 37% occurring once and the leading ten covering roughly 12%. No antigen is known for these receptors. Sample: CD4+ T cells from blood, cultured in vitro. These receptors originate from a human donor in good health. CDR3s include the opening cysteine and the closing phenylalanine or tryptophan. D genes are given only for firm matches. Expanded clones are given a class, and other clones once, few, many or no size at all.

TRBJ2-7	TRBV20-1	few	NA	CSARRQSSYEQYF	TGCAGTGCTAGAAGACAGAGCTCCTACGAGCAGTACTTC
TRBJ1-2	TRBV6-1	few	NA	CASSEVLRANYGYTF	TGTGCCAGCAGTGAAGTACTGAGGGCTAACTATGGCTACACCTTC
TRBJ1-1	TRBV4-1	once	TRBD1	CASRQGQGVLNTEAFF	TGCGCCAGCAGGCAAGGACAGGGGGTGTTAAACACTGAAGCTTTCTTT
TRBJ2-7	TRBV6-4	NA	TRBD1	CASRRQGSSYEQYF	TGTGCCAGCAGGAGACAGGGATCTTCCTACGAGCAGTACTTC
TRBJ2-7	TRBV6-1	NA	NA	CASGGGRGYEQYF	TGTGCCAGCGGAGGGGGTAGGGGCTACGAGCAGTACTTC
TRBJ1-2	TRBV19	NA	NA	CASSIGTTRGYTF	TGTGCCAGTAGTATTGGTACTACCAGGGGCTACACCTTC
TRBJ1-3	TRBV6-1	few	TRBD1	CASSTGQGFGNTIYF	TGTGCCAGCAGTACCGGACAGGGATTTGGAAACACCATATATTTT
TRBJ1-5	TRBV2	few	NA	CASSSHRVDNQPQHF	TGTGCCAGCAGCTCGCACAGGGTTGACAATCAGCCCCAGCATTTT
TRBJ1-1	TRBV19	NA	NA	CASSPSTGPVGGEAFF	TGTGCCAGTAGTCCCTCCACAGGGCCTGTTGGGGGTGAAGCTTTCTTT
TRBJ2-3	TRBV14	once	TRBD2	CASSQAGLAGGLFTDTQYF	TGTGCCAGCAGCCAAGCGGGACTAGCGGGGGGCTTGTTCACAGATACGCAGTATTTT
TRBJ1-2	TRBV19	NA	TRBD1	CASSNGQDLGYTF	TGTGCCAGTAGTAACGGACAGGACCTTGGCTACACCTTC
TRBJ2-7	TRBV14	NA	TRBD2	CASSQDPGGPAGEQYF	TGTGCCAGCAGCCAAGATCCGGGGGGTCCGGCGGGCGAGCAGTACTTC
TRBJ2-1	TRBV7-2	NA	NA	CASSSYVTEQFF	TGTGCCAGCAGCTCGTACGTCACGGAGCAGTTCTTC
TRBJ1-3	TRBV7-6	few	NA	CASSLPAGGTRSGNTIYF	TGTGCCAGCAGCTTGCCTGCCGGCGGAACACGCTCTGGAAACACCATATATTTT
TRBJ2-5	TRBV15	few	NA	CATSLATQETQYF	TGTGCCACCAGCCTCGCGACCCAAGAGACCCAGTACTTC
TRBJ1-1	TRBV7-9	few	NA	CASSLSSGTEAFF	TGTGCCAGCAGCTTATCGTCCGGCACTGAAGCTTTCTTT
TRBJ2-1	TRBV7-9	large	NA	CASSLGMAQRTNEQFF	TGTGCCAGCAGCTTAGGTATGGCACAGAGAACCAATGAGCAGTTCTTC
TRBJ1-4	TRBV20-1	NA	TRBD1	CSAKPLVDLTGSVKLFF	TGCAGTGCTAAGCCCCTGGTAGACTTGACAGGGTCTGTAAAACTGTTTTTT
TRBJ2-7	TRBV4-2	NA	TRBD1	CASSQEGSEGQVPYEQYF	TGTGCCAGCAGCCAAGAAGGATCGGAAGGACAGGTACCGTACGAGCAGTACTTC
TRBJ1-5	TRBV20-1	medium-sized	TRBD1	CSATTGGNQPQHF	TGCAGTGCAACGACAGGGGGGAATCAGCCCCAGCATTTT
TRBJ1-1	TRBV10-1	NA	TRBD1	CASSESTGRTEAFF	TGCGCCAGCAGTGAGTCGACAGGGAGGACTGAAGCTTTCTTT
TRBJ2-5	TRBV2	NA	TRBD2	CASRAPGLAARETQYF	TGTGCCAGCAGGGCGCCGGGACTAGCCGCTCGGGAGACCCAGTACTTC
TRBJ1-1	TRBV19	few	NA	CASSIKGYTEAFF	TGTGCCAGTAGTATTAAGGGTTACACTGAAGCTTTCTTT